What follows describes a single T cell receptor (beta chain). Clones were sequenced by immunoSEQ multiplex PCR, and TCRdb holds only the in-frame ones, with some missing. The table includes 120,000 or so clones, roughly 82% detected once. This entry comes from a study of blood T cell repertoires in COVID-19. Deletions cut 2 bases from V and 5 bases from J, with 9 bases between. The CDR3 contains 14 residues. Looked up from germline, CDR1 is SGHNT and CDR2 is YENEEA. The material sequenced was peripheral blood. This sequence was found in a woman aged 60-70 years with acute or convalescent COVID-19. The chain employs TRBV11-3 and TRBJ2-2, with D unclear. The CDR3 protein is CASSLMSATGELFF. The CDR3 nucleotides read TGTGCCAGCAGCTTAATGTCCGCGACCGGGGAGCTGTTTTTT. Full variable domain (rest looked up from reference TRBV11-3 and TRBJ2-2): EAGVVQSPRYKIIEKKQPVAFWCNPISGHNTLYWYLQNLGQGPELLIRYENEEAVDDSQLPKDRFSAERLKGVDSTLKIQPAELGDSAVYLCASSLMSATGELFFGEGSRLTVL.